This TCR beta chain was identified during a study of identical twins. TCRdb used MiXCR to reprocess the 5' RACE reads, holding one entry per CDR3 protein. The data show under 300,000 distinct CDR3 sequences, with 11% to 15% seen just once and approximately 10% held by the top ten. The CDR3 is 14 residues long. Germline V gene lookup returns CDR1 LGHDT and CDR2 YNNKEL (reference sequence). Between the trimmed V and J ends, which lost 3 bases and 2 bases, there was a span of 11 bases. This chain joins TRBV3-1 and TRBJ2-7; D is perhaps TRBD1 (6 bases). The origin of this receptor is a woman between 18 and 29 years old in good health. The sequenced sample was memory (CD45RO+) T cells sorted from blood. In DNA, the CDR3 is TGTGCCAGCAGCCAGCAGGGGACCCCCTACGAGCAGTACTTC. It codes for CASSQQGTPYEQYF.